The 8 T cell receptor beta chains below all came from one sample that was sequenced in a study of blood T cell repertoires in COVID-19. Here immunoSEQ multiplex PCR was the method, and the copy in TCRdb shows in-frame clones only, minus some. The sample holds approximately 260,000 clones; approximately 82% are singletons and the top ten take about 5.3%. Material: peripheral blood. The receptors derive from an elderly woman with active or convalescent COVID-19.

Here the CDR3 DNA reads TGTGCCAGCAGCTCCCGACCCGGGACAACTAATTCACCCCTCCACTTT. Its translation: CASSSRPGTTNSPLHF. V is TRBV7-8 and J is TRBJ1-6; tentatively, D is TRBD1 (6 bases). The CDR3 is 16 amino acids. V lost 4 bases to trimming and J lost 6 bases, with 16 bases between them. The germline V gene encodes CDR1 SGHVS and CDR2 FQNEAQ.

This rearrangement joins TRBV30 to TRBJ2-2, with unresolved D. The germline gives CDR1 GTSNPN, CDR2 SVGIG (reference sequence). The CDR3 is 13 amino acids. Trimming shortened V by 8 bases and J by 3 bases, and 13 bases separated the two germline ends. The CDR3 loop reads CARTNLYTGELFF. The CDR3 DNA reads TGTGCCAGAACTAACCTTTACACCGGGGAGCTGTTTTTT.

This chain joins TRBV27 and TRBJ1-1, with D unresolved. Germline assignment: CDR1 MNHEY and CDR2 SMNVEV (reference sequence). Trimming removed 3 bases from V and 5 bases from J, with 10 bases in between. The CDR3 covers 13 residues. The CDR3 reads CASSFFAGTEAFF. In DNA, the CDR3 is TGTGCCAGCAGTTTCTTTGCGGGTACTGAAGCTTTCTTT.

The chain recombines TRBV5-1 with TRBJ2-5, with TRBD2 matching over 9 bases. Looked up from germline, CDR1 is SGHRS and CDR2 is YFSETQ. The CDR3 has 14 residues. V shed 3 bases, J shed 2 bases, and the junction held 2 bases outside the gene matches. The CDR3 DNA is TGCGCCAGCAGCTCGGCGGGGGGGCAAGAGACCCAGTACTTC. Translating gives CASSSAGGQETQYF.

The rearrangement uses TRBV30 and TRBJ2-2; possible D gene TRBD2, 7 bases. Germline V gives CDR1 GTSNPN, CDR2 SVGIG (reference sequence). The CDR3 length is 14 residues. V shed 0 bases and J shed 9 bases, with 14 bases lying between them. As DNA, the CDR3 is TGTGCCTGGAGTGTAGGGGGGGGTAATCGGGAGCTGTTTTTT. Encoded protein: CAWSVGGGNRELFF.

This chain joins TRBV5-1 and TRBJ1-2; D gene uncertain. Germline CDR1 and CDR2: SGHRS and YFSETQ. V gave up 2 bases and J gave up 2 bases, with 10 bases separating them. CDR3 size: 14 residues. Here the CDR3 reads CASSFPGSNYGYTF. CDR3 nucleotides: TGCGCCAGCAGCTTCCCCGGGAGCAACTATGGCTACACCTTC.

The CDR3 region has the DNA TGTGCCAGCAGTTACTCGAGGGCAGGAAACACCGGGGAGCTGTTTTTT. Its translation: CASSYSRAGNTGELFF. The chain joins TRBV6-5 to TRBJ2-2; weak D call: TRBD2 (5 bases). The V end lost 0 bases, the J end lost 2 bases, and 10 bases lay between the germline ends. This CDR3 spans 16 amino acids. Germline lookup yields CDR1 MNHEY and CDR2 SVGAGI.

The chain has TRBV5-1 and TRBJ2-5; perhaps TRBD1 as D (5 bases). CDR1 and CDR2 from the germline V gene are SGHRS and YFSETQ. V gave up 0 bases and J gave up 0 bases, with 6 bases separating them. The CDR3 spans 14 residues. The CDR3 is CASSLEGYQETQYF. CDR3 DNA sequence: TGCGCCAGCAGCTTGGAGGGGTACCAAGAGACCCAGTACTTC.